These 17 T cell receptor beta chains came from one sample sequenced in a study of shared clonotypes between healthy human individuals. Assay: immunoSEQ multiplex PCR; the TCRdb copy retains only in-frame clones and omits some. The profile shows fewer than 850,000 clones, around 72% of them singletons. The sample consisted of memory CD4+ T cells sorted from blood. Indicated subset: CD45RA-negative fraction. These receptors were collected from a woman aged 25 to 39 in good health.

The chain carries TRBV7-9 and TRBJ1-4, with 9 positions matching TRBD1. There are 15 residues in the CDR3. CDR1 and CDR2 (germline): SEHNR, FQNEAQ (reference sequence). The J segment lost 8 bases and the V segment lost 5 bases, leaving 9 bases of the junction unmatched. CDR3 DNA: TGTGCCAGCAGCACATCCGGGACAGGGTACGAAAAACTGTTTTTT. This encodes CASSTSGTGYEKLFF.

The genes are TRBV14 and TRBJ2-1, with a tentative D call TRBD2 (6 bases). The CDR3 runs 16 residues. Trimming removed 0 bases at V and 4 bases at J, with 13 bases between. Germline V gives CDR1 SGHDN, CDR2 FVKESK. CDR3 bases: TGTGCCAGCAGCCAAGATCGCGCTAGCGTATACAATGAGCAGTTCTTC. Its translation: CASSQDRASVYNEQFF.

The gene calls are TRBV7-3 and TRBJ2-1; the match to TRBD2 covers 10 bases. This CDR3 is 15 amino acids long. J was trimmed by 7 bases and V by 0 bases; bases with no gene match: 3. Germline V gene lookup returns CDR1 SGHTA and CDR2 FQGTGA. For the CDR3, the DNA is TGTGCCAGCAGCTTAACGGCTAGCGGGAGAAATGAGCAGTTCTTC. It specifies CASSLTASGRNEQFF. The full variable domain, its missing parts supplied by reference TRBV7-3 and TRBJ2-1, is GAGVSQTPSNKVTEKGKYVELRCDPISGHTALYWYRQSLGQGPEFLIYFQGTGAADDSGLPNDRFFAVRPEGSVSTLKIQRTERGDSAVYLCASSLTASGRNEQFFGPGTRLTVL.

This chain links TRBV7-8 with TRBJ2-1; D is unclear. Germline lookup yields CDR1 SGHVS and CDR2 FQNEAQ. The CDR3 is made up of 12 amino acids. Trimming shortened V by 5 bases and J by 13 bases, and 15 bases separated the two germline ends. The CDR3 loop reads CASSPARSRQFF. Written as DNA, the CDR3 is TGTGCCAGCAGCCCTGCCCGGTCGCGTCAGTTCTTC.

The count of this clone is one. The V call is TRBV4-1, the J call TRBJ2-1, with 7 nucleotides matching TRBD2. J gave up 8 bases and V 1 base, and 17 bases lay outside the gene matches. CDR3 length equals 18 residues. Looked up from germline, CDR1 is MGHRA and CDR2 is YSYEKL. In DNA, the CDR3 is TGCGCCAGCAGCCAAGGTCTTGGAGGCGGGAGTTTCTGGTATGAGCAGTTCTTC. Protein: CASSQGLGGGSFWYEQFF.

The V and J genes are TRBV5-1 and TRBJ2-7; 13 bases agree with TRBD2. The V gene end was trimmed by 4 bases and the J gene end by 1 base; junction bases not matched to a gene: 14. The CDR3 is made up of 19 amino acids. Looked up from germline, CDR1 is SGHRS and CDR2 is YFSETQ. The CDR3 sequence is CASSPQGLAGLQISYEQYF. CDR3 bases: TGCGCCAGCAGCCCGCAGGGACTAGCGGGACTCCAGATTTCCTACGAGCAGTACTTC.

The chain recombines TRBV5-6 with TRBJ2-1; TRBD1 or TRBD2 may be the D gene (6 bases each). The V and J ends lost 0 bases and 8 bases respectively, with 15 bases between them. There are 15 residues in the CDR3. Germline assignment: CDR1 SGHDT and CDR2 YYEEEE. CDR3 loop: CASSLVGAPGDEQFF. CDR3 coding DNA: TGTGCCAGCAGCTTGGTGGGGGCCCCGGGGGATGAGCAGTTCTTC. The full variable domain, rest sourced from reference TRBV5-6 and TRBJ2-1, is DAGVTQSPTHLIKTRGQQVTLRCSPKSGHDTVSWYQQALGQGPQFIFQYYEEEERQRGNFPDRFSGHQFPNYSSELNVNALLLGDSALYLCASSLVGAPGDEQFFGPGTRLTVL.

As concerns this clone: One junction end disagrees with the germline gene, perhaps due to a read error. The chain is built from TRBV19 and TRBJ1-5; 7 positions agree with TRBD1. CDR1 is LNHDA, CDR2 SQIVND, per germline (reference sequence). The CDR3 is 15 residues long. The CDR3 protein is CASRTGALSNQSQHF. The DNA of the CDR3 is TGTGCCAGTCGCACAGGGGCGCTAAGCAATCAGTCCCAGCATTTT.

The genes are TRBV5-4 and TRBJ2-7, with 9 bases that match TRBD2. V lost 5 bases, J lost 4 bases, and 13 bases stayed unmatched. CDR3 length: 16 residues. The germline V gene has CDR1 SGHNT and CDR2 YYREEE (reference sequence). CDR3 sequence: CASSRGSSGKAYEQYF. Here the CDR3 DNA reads TGTGCCAGCAGTCGAGGCTCTAGCGGGAAGGCGTACGAGCAGTACTTC.

In this sample, this clone turned up a few times. The rearrangement joins TRBV11-2 to TRBJ2-6; no firm D call. Trimming stripped 0 bases from V and 2 bases from J, with 5 bases between. The CDR3 is 15 residues long. Germline CDR1 SGHAT, CDR2 FQNNGV. CDR3 in amino acids: CASSLDLAGANVLTF. CDR3 DNA: TGTGCCAGCAGCTTAGATCTCGCTGGGGCCAACGTCCTGACTTTC. Together with reference TRBV11-2 and TRBJ2-6, the CDR3 gives the full variable domain: EAGVAQSPRYKIIEKRQSVAFWCNPISGHATLYWYQQILGQGPKLLIQFQNNGVVDDSQLPKDRFSAERLKGVDSTLKIQPAKLEDSAVYLCASSLDLAGANVLTFGAGSRLTVL.

Of note for this clone: A read error may account for a junction end that differs from germline. The chain couples TRBV18 to TRBJ2-7, with D hard to call. This CDR3 contains 13 residues. Germline V gene sequence: CDR1 KGHSH, CDR2 LQKENI. Written as DNA, the CDR3 is TGTGCCAGCTCCCCACTTCCGGCCCACGAGCAGTACTTC. This sequence encodes CASSPLPAHEQYF.

The chain joins TRBV2 to TRBJ1-5; TRBD1 aligns across 11 bases. From germline, CDR1 is SNHLY and CDR2 FYNNEI. V shed 7 bases and J 4 bases; nucleotides not matched to a gene: 6. This CDR3 has 15 residues. The CDR3 is CASNPDRGQNQPQHF. CDR3 in DNA: TGTGCCAGCAATCCGGACAGGGGGCAGAATCAGCCCCAGCATTTT.

This clone was seen only once. The chain has TRBV27 and TRBJ2-4, with D possibly being TRBD2 (6 bases). Germline V gene data show CDR1 as MNHEY and CDR2 as SMNVEV (reference sequence). This CDR3 comprises 12 residues. V was clipped by 3 bases and J by 14 bases, with 14 bases between them. CDR3 bases: TGTGCCAGCAGTTTTCTCGCGGGGACGGAGTACTTC. Its protein product is CASSFLAGTEYF.

The chain links TRBV6-1 to TRBJ2-2; the D gene is possibly TRBD2 (6 bases). V was pared by 3 bases and J by 6 bases, with 14 bases between. Germline values: CDR1 MNHNS, CDR2 SASEGT. This CDR3 region has 15 residues. CDR3 residues: CASSEQPEGAGELFF. The CDR3, as DNA: TGTGCCAGCAGTGAGCAGCCGGAGGGAGCCGGGGAGCTGTTTTTT.

The rearrangement links TRBV7-9 to TRBJ2-4; the match to TRBD1 covers 9 bases. V shed 4 bases, J shed 6 bases, and the junction held 13 bases outside the gene matches. Germline V gives CDR1 SEHNR, CDR2 FQNEAQ (reference sequence). The CDR3 totals 17 residues. CDR3 bases: TGTGCCAGCAGCTCTGACAGGGGGGACTTCATCGGAAACATTCAGTACTTC. It is translated as CASSSDRGDFIGNIQYF.

V is TRBV19 and J is TRBJ2-5, with 12 bases fitting TRBD1. Germline V gene data show CDR1 as LNHDA and CDR2 as SQIVND (reference sequence). The CDR3 runs to 15 residues. The junction had 4 bases not matched to a gene; V was cut back by 3 bases and J by 5 bases. The CDR3 DNA follows: TGTGCCAGTAGTATGGGACAGGGGGCTTTGGAGACCCAGTACTTC. Translating gives CASSMGQGALETQYF.

In this sample, this clone turned up a few times. The chain employs TRBV5-1 and TRBJ1-1; tentatively, D is TRBD1 (5 bases). The germline gives CDR1 SGHRS, CDR2 YFSETQ. CDR3 length: 16 residues. Between the trimmed V and J ends, which lost 4 bases and 5 bases, there was a span of 21 bases. The CDR3 reads CASSPGRGGRSTEAFF. CDR3 bases: TGCGCCAGCAGCCCGGGGAGGGGCGGAAGGAGTACTGAAGCTTTCTTT.